Listed below are T cell receptor beta chains from one sample, sequenced in a study of molecular identifiers for immune sequencing clone quantification. TCRdb re-called the PCR reads through MiXCR, storing one row per CDR3 protein. Among approximately 500,000 distinct CDR3 sequences, around 23% were seen once, and the ten largest hold under 0.8%. Sequenced material: naive CD8+ T cells from blood, with Jurkat cell RNA spiked in. Receptor source: a human donor in good health. Some libraries in this study had Jurkat cell RNA spiked in. Both conserved end residues are part of each CDR3. The D gene is left open where the match is weak. Size tells how often a clone was seen (once, few, many) or the class of an expanded clone, and some rows leave it out.

clone size,J gene,V gene,D gene,CDR3 DNA,CDR3 protein
few,TRBJ2-2,TRBV12-3/TRBV12-4,.,TGTGCCAGCAGTTTCCTGGGTAGAGGTACCGGGGAGCTGTTTTTT,CASSFLGRGTGELFF
.,TRBJ2-2,TRBV19,.,TGTGCCAGTAGCCTCGGGTCTTGGGGCACCGGGGAGCTGTTTTTT,CASSLGSWGTGELFF
many,TRBJ2-3,TRBV29-1,.,TGCAGCGTTGAGATGGCGGGACCGACATGGGTAGATACGCAGTATTTT,CSVEMAGPTWVDTQYF
.,TRBJ2-7,TRBV4-3,.,TGCGCCAGCAGCCAAGGTTTCGAATACGAGCAGTACTTC,CASSQGFEYEQYF
many,TRBJ1-1,TRBV4-1,.,TGCGCCAGCAGCCAAGATATTTGGCAGTCTGAAGCTTTCTTT,CASSQDIWQSEAFF
few,TRBJ2-3,TRBV20-1,.,TGCAGTGCTAGAGTGATATCGCTCAGAGAGAGCACAGATACGCAGTATTTT,CSARVISLRESTDTQYF
.,TRBJ2-7,TRBV7-2,.,TGTGCCAGCAGCTTCCCCCTTGACACCAGATACGACGAGCAGTACTTC,CASSFPLDTRYDEQYF
few,TRBJ2-7,TRBV6-2/TRBV6-3,.,TGTGCCAGCAGTTACGGTCAGCCTCCCTACGAGCAGTACTTC,CASSYGQPPYEQYF
.,TRBJ1-1,TRBV7-9,.,TGTGCCAGCAGCTTCACCCAGACTGAAGCTTTCTTT,CASSFTQTEAFF
many,TRBJ1-2,TRBV29-1,.,TGCAGCGTCCCCGTTCCAGGGGTCTATGGCTACACCTTC,CSVPVPGVYGYTF
.,TRBJ2-3,TRBV27,TRBD2,TGTGCCAGCAGTTTATTGGGGGGGTCAGATACGCAGTATTTT,CASSLLGGSDTQYF
many,TRBJ2-7,TRBV27,TRBD2,TGTGCCAGCAGTCCGGGACTAGCTAGGCACGAGCAGTACTTC,CASSPGLARHEQYF
few,TRBJ2-1,TRBV9,.,TGTGCCAGCAGCTCCTTGTCAATGACCAGCTACAATGAGCAGTTCTTC,CASSSLSMTSYNEQFF
many,TRBJ2-3,TRBV12-3/TRBV12-4,TRBD1,TGTGCCAGCGCTGGGACAGTCAACACAGATACGCAGTATTTT,CASAGTVNTDTQYF
.,TRBJ2-3,TRBV13,.,TGTGCCAGCAGCCCCCCCCTTGTCGATACGCAGTATTTT,CASSPPLVDTQYF
many,TRBJ2-7,TRBV7-2,.,TGTGCCAGCAGCGCGGCCGGGGCTGCCTACGAGCAGTACTTC,CASSAAGAAYEQYF
.,TRBJ2-1,TRBV7-6,TRBD2,TGTGCCAGCAGCCCCCTAGCGGGGGGCTACGATGAGCAGTTCTTC,CASSPLAGGYDEQFF
.,TRBJ2-7,TRBV28,.,TGTGCCAGCAGTTTAACCAGGGCCACCTACGAGCAGTGCTTC,CASSLTRATYEQCF
.,TRBJ2-3,TRBV7-9,.,TGTGCCAGCAGCTTAGCGTATACCAGCACAGATACGCAGTATTTT,CASSLAYTSTDTQYF
.,TRBJ2-3,TRBV9,.,TGTGCCAGTGCCTCGGCTGGTAGCACAGATACGCAGTATTTT,CASASAGSTDTQYF
few,TRBJ2-5,TRBV20-1,.,TGCAGTGCTAGAGCCGAGACAGCAATAGTGGAGACCCAGTACTTC,CSARAETAIVETQYF
.,TRBJ1-2,TRBV7-9,.,TGTGCCCGCCGCCGGGACCGGCCTGGCTACCCCTTC,CARRRDRPGYPF
few,TRBJ2-1,TRBV4-3,.,TGCGCCAGCAGCCAAGGTGGCAGGACCTACAATGAGCAGTTCTTC,CASSQGGRTYNEQFF
few,TRBJ2-5,TRBV4-3,.,TGCGCCAGCAGCCAAGATTACCGGGGGCGGATGGAGCAAGAGACCCAGTACTTC,CASSQDYRGRMEQETQYF
few,TRBJ2-1,TRBV13,.,TGTGCCAGCAGGCTACAGAGTGAGCAGTTCTTC,CASRLQSEQFF
few,TRBJ2-1,TRBV11-2,.,TGTGCCAGCAGCTTAAACCAATACAATGAGCAGTTCTTC,CASSLNQYNEQFF
few,TRBJ1-4,TRBV7-9,TRBD1,TGTGCCAGCAGCTTAACAGGGGGCGCGGTAAATGAAAAACTGTTTTTT,CASSLTGGAVNEKLFF
.,TRBJ2-3,TRBV3-1,.,TGTGCCAGCAGCCAAACCAGAGGTGTTCCCGATACGCAGTATTTT,CASSQTRGVPDTQYF
.,TRBJ1-1,TRBV7-2,TRBD1,TGTGCCAGCAGCTTCACAGGGGAGAACACTGAAGCTTTCTTT,CASSFTGENTEAFF
few,TRBJ2-5,TRBV4-1,.,TGCGCCAGCAGCCAAGTGGAAGAAGAGACCCAGTACTTC,CASSQVEEETQYF
.,TRBJ1-6,TRBV2,.,TGTGCCAGCAGTGAGAGGGGAGGGGCCTATAATTCACCCCTCCACTTT,CASSERGGAYNSPLHF
.,TRBJ1-1,TRBV27,.,TGTGCCAGCAGAATACAAGTGAACACTGAAGCTTTCTTT,CASRIQVNTEAFF
few,TRBJ1-1,TRBV5-6,.,TGTGCCAGCAGCTTGAATCCGAACACTGAAGCTTTCTTT,CASSLNPNTEAFF
few,TRBJ2-1,TRBV7-2,.,TGTGCCAGCAGAGTAGGAGTTGAGCAGTTCTTC,CASRVGVEQFF
few,TRBJ2-2,TRBV4-2,TRBD2,TGTGCCAGCAGCCAAGATCGAAGCGGGAATGGGGCCGGGGAGCTGTTTTTT,CASSQDRSGNGAGELFF
few,TRBJ1-2,TRBV21-1,.,TGTGCCAGCAGCAAAGTCCCCCTTAGGGGCTACACCTTC,CASSKVPLRGYTF
many,TRBJ2-3,TRBV27,TRBD2,TGTGCCAGCAGTTTATCGGCGCTAGCGGCACGCACAGATACGCAGTATTTT,CASSLSALAARTDTQYF
few,TRBJ2-3,TRBV28,TRBD2,TGTGCCAGCAGTGACTCGCCGGGACTAGCGGGAGATACGCAGTATTTT,CASSDSPGLAGDTQYF
once,TRBJ1-6,TRBV5-6,.,TGTGCCAGCAGCTTGGTGCCGGATAATTCACCCCTCCACTTT,CASSLVPDNSPLHF
.,TRBJ2-7,TRBV7-9,.,TGTGTCAGCAGCCAGGGTTACGAGCAGTACTTC,CVSSQGYEQYF
many,TRBJ2-7,TRBV29-1,.,TGCAGCGTTGAAGAGGCAGGATACTCCTACGAGCAGTACTTC,CSVEEAGYSYEQYF
.,TRBJ1-6,TRBV2,.,TGTGCCAGCAGGGAGACAGGATATAATTCACCCCTCCACTTT,CASRETGYNSPLHF
many,TRBJ1-1,TRBV9,TRBD1,TGTGCCAGCAGCGGACAGGGTAGGGGGATGAACACTGAAGCTTTCTTT,CASSGQGRGMNTEAFF
.,TRBJ2-3,TRBV12-3/TRBV12-4,.,TGTGCCAGCAGTTCCCCAGGAGGCCAAAGCACAGATACGCAGTATTTT,CASSSPGGQSTDTQYF